The TCR beta chain under discussion was sequenced for a study of blood T cell repertoires in COVID-19. This table comes from immunoSEQ multiplex PCR, and its TCRdb copy is limited to in-frame clones, with some not included. The sample holds 300,000 to 350,000 clones, about 90% seen once. The CDR3 length is 12 residues. V was clipped by 7 bases and J by 7 bases, with 11 bases between them. Germline CDR1 LNHDA, CDR2 SQIVND (reference sequence). Specimen: peripheral blood. The receptor was derived from a woman younger than 45 with COVID-19, enrolled during active disease. The V gene is TRBV19, the J gene TRBJ2-1; TRBD1 might be the D (6 bases). The CDR3 sequence is CASTDRTNEQFF. CDR3 bases: TGTGCCAGTACAGACAGGACTAATGAGCAGTTCTTC.